The present entry profiles one T cell receptor beta chain with its context. Its antigen is still unknown. The germline V gene has CDR1 SGHVS and CDR2 FNYEAQ. The CDR3 extends over 14 amino acids. V dropped 2 bases and J dropped 1 base, with 8 bases sitting between them. These data are taken from a study of T cell responses to AZD1222 COVID-19 vaccine. About the research overall: It was second doses at about 4 or about 12 weeks that were pooled. Study-wide results and limits: White British ancestry dominated among donors, who included more females, and clonal diversity was possibly underestimated.

The protocol was immunoSEQ multiplex PCR, while the TCRdb copy is restricted to in-frame clones and leaves out a portion. The sample has over 85,000 clones; just under 95% are singletons. V usage is TRBV7-6 and J usage is TRBJ1-1; no firm D call. This TCR was recovered from an adult in good health. Sequences were derived from peripheral blood, sampled on day 0 of AZD1222 vaccination. In nucleotides, the CDR3 is TGTGCCAGCAGCTTATACCCAGGGAACACTGAAGCTTTCTTT. This gives the protein CASSLYPGNTEAFF.